This entry is about one T cell receptor beta chain. The data were obtained in a study of blood T cell repertoires in COVID-19. Study at large: PBMCs, B-cell-depleted T cells, or T cells provided the cDNA or gDNA that made up the material.

The authors' processing: Reference gene primers were amplified, and this amplification served to estimate nucleated cell counts. TCRdb's copy holds only in-frame clones and misses some; the assay was immunoSEQ multiplex PCR. V and J calls and clone size are copied from that table; D and trimming were computed from the DNA. The sample includes about 230,000 clones, 81% of them seen just once. The sequenced sample consisted of peripheral blood. The clonotype originates from an elderly woman with acute or convalescent COVID-19.

CDR3 coding DNA: TGTGCCAGCAGTCCCGCTAGCGTGAACACCGGGGAGCTGTTTTTT. It specifies CASSPASVNTGELFF. This rearrangement joins TRBV28 to TRBJ2-2, with D possibly matching TRBD2 (6 bases). Trimming shortened V by 5 bases and J by 1 base, and 11 bases separated the two germline ends. Looked up from germline, CDR1 is MDHEN and CDR2 is SYDVKM. The CDR3 sequence is 15 residues long.